The 14 T cell receptor beta chains presented below share a single source sample, sequenced in a study of control samples from healthy donors and cancer patients. Assay used: immunoSEQ multiplex PCR; TCRdb lists only in-frame clones, some missing. The table lists around 77,000 clones, 92% of them singletons. Material for sequencing was blood. These TCRs come from a woman aged 55-69 years in good health.

This sequence joins TRBV5-6 and TRBJ2-3, with D possibly TRBD2 on 6 matching bases. CDR1 is SGHDT and CDR2 is YYEEEE in the germline V gene. The CDR3 runs 14 residues. Trimming took off 2 bases at V and 2 bases at J, with 9 bases between the two ends. The CDR3 is CASSFGGFTDTQYF. CDR3 sequence (DNA): TGTGCCAGCAGCTTCGGGGGTTTCACAGATACGCAGTATTTT.

This chain joins TRBV16 and TRBJ1-2; D unresolved. The CDR3 extends over 12 amino acids. V was clipped by 3 bases and J by 5 bases, with 7 bases between them. Germline lookup yields CDR1 KGHSY and CDR2 FQNENV. CDR3 sequence (DNA): TGTGCCAGCAGCCAGGAGGCTTATGGCTACACCTTC. It is translated as CASSQEAYGYTF.

Points on this clone: The DNA is omitted, as the CDR3 cannot be located on it reliably, and the CDR3 follows TCRdb's listing. The chain uses TRBV28 and TRBJ1-5; the DNA was not used to check the table's D call, TRBD1. Germline lookup yields CDR1 MDHEN and CDR2 SYDVKM. The length of the CDR3 is 17 amino acids, counting both ends. This CDR3 reads CASSSSDHGTNNQPQHF.

This clone has a single count. Additional DNA sequences in this sample encode the identical CDR3. The gene calls are TRBV5-1 and TRBJ2-3, with TRBD2 matching 8 bases. The CDR3 sequence is 14 residues long. V shed 3 bases and J 2 bases; nucleotides not matched to a gene: 2. Germline V CDR1 and CDR2: SGHRS, YFSETQ. CDR3 amino acids: CASSSGLATDTQYF. CDR3 sequence (DNA): TGCGCCAGCAGCTCCGGACTAGCCACAGATACGCAGTATTTT.

V is TRBV7-9 and J is TRBJ2-7; no firm D call. CDR1 is SEHNR and CDR2 is FQNEAQ in the germline V gene (reference sequence). V was cut by 8 bases and J by 1 base, with 18 bases left in between. The CDR3 has 15 residues. The CDR3 region has the DNA TGTGCCAGCTCCCCCCTGCTGTGGGGTTCCTACGAGCAGTACTTC. Protein: CASSPLLWGSYEQYF.

The chain couples TRBV30 to TRBJ2-5; D is possibly TRBD2 (5 bases). The V and J ends lost 4 bases and 0 bases respectively, with 12 bases between them. The CDR3 sequence is 14 residues long. Germline V CDR1 and CDR2: GTSNPN, SVGIG (reference sequence). The CDR3 DNA follows: TGTGCCTGGAACCGGGAAAGATACCAAGAGACCCAGTACTTC. Amino acids: CAWNRERYQETQYF.

This chain links TRBV19 with TRBJ1-5; tentatively, D is TRBD1 (5 bases). V lost 6 bases and J lost 2, with 20 bases in between. CDR3 length: 17 residues. Per germline, CDR1 LNHDA and CDR2 SQIVND (reference sequence). Written as DNA, the CDR3 is TGTGCCAGTAGATCCTCGTGGACGCGAGGGGGCAATCAGCCCCAGCATTTT. It specifies CASRSSWTRGGNQPQHF.

Comments on this clone: One end of the junction does not line up with germline, which may come from a read error. At the DNA level, this CDR3 is encoded by other sequences in the same sample as well. This rearrangement joins TRBV28 to TRBJ2-4; tentatively, D is TRBD1 (7 bases). The CDR3 consists of 15 residues. The germline V gene has CDR1 MDHEN and CDR2 SYDVKM. The DNA of the CDR3 is TGTGCCAGCAGTTTATTTGACAGGGACTCTAACATCCAGTACTTC. It encodes CASSLFDRDSNIQYF.

Comment on this clone: Other nucleotide sequences in the sample specify the same CDR3. The chain combines TRBV6-1 with TRBJ1-2; D might be TRBD1 (6 bases). Germline V gene lookup returns CDR1 MNHNS and CDR2 SASEGT. The length of the CDR3 is 15 residues. The V and J ends lost 3 bases and 8 bases respectively, with 19 bases between them. This chain's CDR3 is CASSDWGQGGRGYTF. For the CDR3, the DNA is TGTGCCAGCAGTGATTGGGGGCAGGGCGGTCGGGGCTACACCTTC.

This clone was detected once. The rearrangement links TRBV10-1 to TRBJ2-5, with D unresolved. The CDR3 consists of 13 residues. CDR1 is WNHNN, CDR2 SYGVQD, per germline (reference sequence). V was pared by 2 bases and J by 7 bases, with 11 bases between. The CDR3 bases are TGCGCCAGCAGTGAGAGTCTCAAGGGGACCCAGTACTTC. This encodes CASSESLKGTQYF.

V and J are TRBV19 and TRBJ1-6, with a weak D call TRBD1 (5 bases). Trimming removed 3 bases at V and 14 bases at J, with 20 bases between. Germline V gives CDR1 LNHDA, CDR2 SQIVND (reference sequence). The CDR3 extends over 15 amino acids. The CDR3 region is CASSIVGHLTRALHF. CDR3 DNA sequence: TGTGCCAGTAGTATTGTCGGACACTTGACACGGGCCCTCCACTTT. The full variable domain, in which reference TRBV19 and TRBJ1-6 provide the parts outside the CDR3, is DGGITQSPKYLFRKEGQNVTLSCEQNLNHDAMYWYRQDPGQGLRLIYYSQIVNDFQKGDIAEGYSVSREKKESFPLTVTSAQKNPTAFYLCASSIVGHLTRALHFGNGTRLTVT.

This sequence joins TRBV19 and TRBJ1-2; D is unclear. This CDR3 spans 13 amino acids. Trimming removed 7 bases from V and 8 bases from J, with 17 bases in between. Germline V gene lookup returns CDR1 LNHDA and CDR2 SQIVND (reference sequence). The DNA of the CDR3 is TGTGCCAGTACCGACACGGAGGTTGAGGGCTACACCTTC. Its protein product is CASTDTEVEGYTF.

V usage is TRBV28 and J usage is TRBJ1-1; TRBD1 matches at 9 bases. The CDR3 length is 14 residues. Germline V gives CDR1 MDHEN, CDR2 SYDVKM. With V trimmed by 6 bases and J by 5 bases, 7 bases remained unmatched. The CDR3 nucleotides read TGTGCCAGCAGAACAGGGGGCTTCCGGACTGAAGCTTTCTTT. Encoded protein: CASRTGGFRTEAFF.

This rearrangement joins TRBV10-1 to TRBJ2-7, with 9 bases aligning to TRBD2. The CDR3 has 15 residues. Germline values: CDR1 WNHNN, CDR2 SYGVQD (reference sequence). J was trimmed by 1 base and V by 3 bases; bases with no gene match: 4. The CDR3 nucleotides are TGCGCCAGCAGTGACCCTAGCGGGACTTCCTACGAGCAGTACTTC. This encodes CASSDPSGTSYEQYF.